These T cell receptor beta chains were read from a single sample in a study of T cell responses to AZD1222 COVID-19 vaccine. Sequenced by immunoSEQ multiplex PCR; TCRdb stores in-frame clones only, minus some. The repertoire consists of about 120,000 clones, with over 85% occurring once and the leading ten covering approximately 8.4%. This specimen was peripheral blood, taken on day 0 of AZD1222 vaccination. Receptors were obtained from an adult in good health. Each CDR3 is given with its conserved first and last residue. D genes are given only for firm matches. Clone size is stated in some rows and not others, as once, few, many or a class when expanded.

. | TRBJ2-2 | TRBV10-3 | . | TGTGCCATCAGTGAGTCGAGTGGCGGACGGGGTGGGGAGCTGTTTTTT | CAISESSGGRGGELFF
. | TRBJ1-3 | TRBV7-8 | . | TGTGCCAGCAGCTTAGGGGCCCTGGGGCACTCTGGAAACACCATATATTTT | CASSLGALGHSGNTIYF
. | TRBJ1-1 | TRBV18 | . | TGTGCCAGCTCACCAGTGTTAGGGGCGCCCAACACTGAAGCTTTCTTT | CASSPVLGAPNTEAFF
. | TRBJ1-2 | TRBV3-1/TRBV3-2 | . | TGTGCCAGCAGCCAGGGGACGGGCGGCTACACCTTC | CASSQGTGGYTF
once | TRBJ2-1 | TRBV3-1/TRBV3-2 | . | TGTGCCAGCCTTAGTACTCTGGGCGGCGTGCAGTTCTTC | CASLSTLGGVQFF
. | TRBJ2-5 | TRBV5-1 | TRBD1 | TGCGCCAGCAGCCCCCAGGGGGCAGGGGAGACCCAGTACTTC | CASSPQGAGETQYF
. | TRBJ2-1 | TRBV9 | . | TGTGCCAGCAGCGTGGCCCGACTAGGTTACGATGAGCAGTTCTTC | CASSVARLGYDEQFF
. | TRBJ1-2 | TRBV7-3 | . | TGTGCCAGCAGCTTAAGAGGACCTAAATATGGCTACACCTTC | CASSLRGPKYGYTF
once | TRBJ1-1 | TRBV7-9 | . | TGTGCCAGCAGCTTACGGACGGTTGAAGCTTTCTTT | CASSLRTVEAFF
. | TRBJ1-1 | TRBV5-4 | . | TGTGCCAGCAGCCCAGGGAGGGGCGGGATTAAGGGGACTGAAGCTTTCTTT | CASSPGRGGIKGTEAFF
. | TRBJ2-7 | TRBV5-1 | TRBD2 | TGCGCCAGCAGCTTGGACTTCGCTAGCGGGTTTTACGAGCAGTACTTC | CASSLDFASGFYEQYF
. | TRBJ1-5 | TRBV7-2 | . | TGTGCCAGCAGCGACTACAATCAGCCCCAGCATTTT | CASSDYNQPQHF
. | TRBJ1-2 | TRBV7-2 | TRBD1 | TGTGCCAGCAGCTTAATCCAGGGGGTAGGAGCTAACTATGGCTACACCTTC | CASSLIQGVGANYGYTF
. | TRBJ2-5 | TRBV6-5 | . | TGTGCCAGCAGTTACGCGCAGGGTGGCCAAGAGACCCAGTACTTC | CASSYAQGGQETQYF
. | TRBJ1-1 | TRBV5-1 | TRBD1 | TGCGCCAGCAAAATTCGACAGGGATGGGGCACTGAAGCTTTCTTT | CASKIRQGWGTEAFF
. | TRBJ1-6 | TRBV7-9 | TRBD1 | TGTGCCAGCAGCGAACCGGGACAGGTCGTTGATTCCTATAATTCACCCCTCCACTTT | CASSEPGQVVDSYNSPLHF
. | TRBJ1-2 | TRBV30 | . | TGTGCCTGGTCCTTTGGAGGGAGTCACTATGGCTACACCTTC | CAWSFGGSHYGYTF
. | TRBJ1-1 | TRBV11-2 | . | TGTGCCAGCAGCTTACGGGGACTAAGTAACACTGAAGCTTTCTTT | CASSLRGLSNTEAFF
. | TRBJ1-4 | TRBV19 | . | TGTGCCAGTAGCCGGTCCCCCCCCTATGAAAAACTGTTTTTT | CASSRSPPYEKLFF
many | TRBJ2-7 | TRBV5-1 | . | TGCGCCAGCAGCCAAGCACCTACAGGGTACGAGCAGTACTTC | CASSQAPTGYEQYF
once | TRBJ2-2 | TRBV9 | . | TGTGCCAGCAGCCAGGACAATTGGAACACCGGGGAGCTGTTTTTT | CASSQDNWNTGELFF
. | TRBJ1-5 | TRBV2 | TRBD1 | TGTGCCAGCAGTCGACAGGGGGACTATCAGCCCCAGCATTTT | CASSRQGDYQPQHF
. | TRBJ2-3 | TRBV30 | . | TGTGCCTGGAGTAGAGGGTCCTCGACAGATACGCAGTATTTT | CAWSRGSSTDTQYF
. | TRBJ2-5 | TRBV27 | TRBD1 | TGTGCCAGCAGTCCCGGGACAGGACGTGAAGAGACCCAGTACTTC | CASSPGTGREETQYF
. | TRBJ1-5 | TRBV3-1/TRBV3-2 | . | TGTGCCAGCAGCCAAACAGGTTCGGTTGGTGGCAATCAGCCCCAGCATTTT | CASSQTGSVGGNQPQHF
. | TRBJ2-3 | TRBV5-1 | . | TGCGCCAGCAGCTTTGGCGGTCCTAGCACAGATACGCAGTATTTT | CASSFGGPSTDTQYF
. | TRBJ2-7 | TRBV6-2/TRBV6-3 | . | TGTGCCAGCAGCGGACAAGGCTACGAGCAGTACTTC | CASSGQGYEQYF
once | TRBJ2-5 | TRBV3-1/TRBV3-2 | TRBD1 | TGTGCCAGCAGCCAAGAAGGTGGCGGGACAGGGTTGGAGACCCAGTACTTC | CASSQEGGGTGLETQYF
. | TRBJ2-7 | TRBV7-2 | TRBD2 | TGTGCCAGCAGCTTAAACCCCCCGGGACTAGCCTCCTACGAGCAGTACTTC | CASSLNPPGLASYEQYF
. | TRBJ1-3 | TRBV21-1 | . | TGTGCCAGCAGCTCAACTGGAAACACCATATATTTT | CASSSTGNTIYF
. | TRBJ2-1 | TRBV7-6 | TRBD2 | TGTGCCAGCAGCAGACTAGCGGGAGTGAATGAGCAGTTCTTC | CASSRLAGVNEQFF
. | TRBJ2-7 | TRBV9 | . | TGTGCCAGCAGCGTATCAAGCGCCTCCTACGAGCAGTACTTC | CASSVSSASYEQYF
. | TRBJ1-1 | TRBV13 | TRBD1 | TGTGCCAGCAGCTTAGAAGGACAGGGGGTCACTGAAGCTTTCTTT | CASSLEGQGVTEAFF
. | TRBJ1-2 | TRBV14 | . | TGTGCCAGCAGCCACGCCCGGGGGCACTATGGCTACACCTTC | CASSHARGHYGYTF
. | TRBJ1-3 | TRBV7-8 | . | TGTGCCAGCAGCCCCATTGGGGTCCCTGGAAACACCATATATTTT | CASSPIGVPGNTIYF
once | TRBJ1-2 | TRBV6-1 | . | TGTGCCAGCAGTGAAACTGACAGGAGGCTGCATGGCTACACCTTC | CASSETDRRLHGYTF
. | TRBJ1-2 | TRBV27 | . | TGTGCCAGCGGCCATAACTATGGCTACACCTTC | CASGHNYGYTF
. | TRBJ1-6 | TRBV12-3/TRBV12-4 | . | TGTGCCAGCAGTTTAGTAGGGAATTCACCCCTCCACTTT | CASSLVGNSPLHF
. | TRBJ2-4 | TRBV13 | . | TGTGCCAGCAGTACAAAAAACATTCAGTACTTC | CASSTKNIQYF
. | TRBJ1-1 | TRBV5-4 | . | TGTGCCTGTAGAGCGGGGTCGGCGAACACTGAAGCTTTCTTT | CACRAGSANTEAFF
once | TRBJ2-2 | TRBV5-1 | . | TGCGCCAGCAGCTTGGAGTATGAGACCGGGGAGCTGTTTTTT | CASSLEYETGELFF
. | TRBJ1-2 | TRBV9 | . | TGTGCCAGCAGCAAAGGGGAACACAATACTAACTATGGCTACACCTTC | CASSKGEHNTNYGYTF
. | TRBJ1-2 | TRBV9 | . | TGTGCCAGCAGCCCCCACCTGTCAGGGGACTATGGCTACACCTTC | CASSPHLSGDYGYTF
. | TRBJ1-1 | TRBV5-8 | . | TGTGCCAGCAGCTTGGGAATCAGGCCGAACACTGAAGCTTTCTTT | CASSLGIRPNTEAFF
. | TRBJ1-5 | TRBV6-5 | . | TGTGCCAGCAGTTACGGGCGTTATAGCAATCAGCCCCAGCATTTT | CASSYGRYSNQPQHF
. | TRBJ1-1 | TRBV10-3 | . | TGTGCCAACGCACAGTCACAAATGAACACTGAAGCTTTCTTT | CANAQSQMNTEAFF
. | TRBJ1-1 | TRBV7-2 | TRBD1 | TGTGCCAGCAGCACCGACAGGGGCACTGAAGCTTTCTTT | CASSTDRGTEAFF
. | TRBJ2-2 | TRBV5-6 | . | TGTGCCAGCAGCCCCAAACCTGCGAACACCGGGGAGCTGTTTTTT | CASSPKPANTGELFF
. | TRBJ1-5 | TRBV21-1 | . | TGTGCCAGCAGCAAAGGCCGGGACGTAGATCAGCCCCAGCATTTT | CASSKGRDVDQPQHF
. | TRBJ1-5 | TRBV7-2 | . | TGTGCCAGCGGGCGTTACAGGGACTCCTATAGCAATCAGCCCCAGCATTTT | CASGRYRDSYSNQPQHF
. | TRBJ2-7 | TRBV2 | . | TGTGCCAGCAGTTCGGGGAAGAACCGATACGAGCAGTACTTC | CASSSGKNRYEQYF
. | TRBJ1-5 | TRBV30 | . | TGTGCCTGGAGTTACAAAACAGGGTATCAGCCCCAGCATTTT | CAWSYKTGYQPQHF
. | TRBJ2-7 | TRBV12-3/TRBV12-4 | . | TGTGCCAGCAGTCTCTACGGGACCTACGAGCAGTACTTC | CASSLYGTYEQYF